These 12 T cell receptor beta chains share one sample of origin, sequenced in a study of cytomegalovirus exposure and HLA in healthy donors. PCR primers comprised 60 Vbeta and 13 Jbeta primers. Sequenced by immunoSEQ multiplex PCR; TCRdb stores in-frame clones only, minus some. The top ten clones hold 12% of a sample with around 70,000 clones, over 60% of them seen once. The sample was PBMCs. The receptor source for this set is a male donor in good health and CMV-seropositive.

This chain links TRBV5-1 with TRBJ1-3; the D is unclear. The CDR3 is 11 residues long. The germline CDR1 and CDR2 sequences are SGHRS and YFSETQ. Trimming cost V 0 bases and J 8 bases, with 3 bases left between them. CDR3 amino acids: CASSLADTIYF. CDR3 nucleotides: TGCGCCAGCAGCTTGGCGGACACCATATATTTT.

This clone was seen only a few times. V usage is TRBV7-3 and J usage is TRBJ2-7; 12 nucleotides align to TRBD2. The germline V gene encodes CDR1 SGHTA and CDR2 FQGTGA. V shed 6 bases, J shed 4 bases, and the junction held 7 bases outside the gene matches. CDR3 length: 15 amino acids. CDR3 region: CASRSRLAGAYEQYF. In nucleotides, the CDR3 is TGTGCCAGCAGGTCAAGACTAGCGGGAGCTTACGAGCAGTACTTC.

The chain uses TRBV18 and TRBJ2-3, with TRBD2 identical over 7 bases. The CDR3 loop spans 12 amino acids. Germline CDR1 reads KGHSH; CDR2 reads LQKENI. The CDR3 sequence is CRWRESADTQYF. CDR3 coding DNA: TGTAGATGGCGGGAGAGCGCAGATACGCAGTATTTT.

The genes are TRBV5-6 and TRBJ1-2; D is perhaps TRBD1 (6 bases). V shed 6 bases and J shed 8 bases, with 17 bases lying between them. The CDR3 contains 13 residues. Germline V lookup: CDR1 SGHDT, CDR2 YYEEEE. CDR3 region: CASIQNRVGGYTF. DNA of the CDR3: TGTGCCAGCATCCAAAACAGGGTAGGCGGCTACACCTTC.

The chain joins TRBV19 to TRBJ2-4, with D tentatively TRBD1 (7 bases). Germline assignment: CDR1 LNHDA and CDR2 SQIVND (reference sequence). This CDR3 region has 17 residues. V gave up 4 bases and J gave up 1 base, with 17 bases separating them. The CDR3 reads CASSKAEGAMAKNIQYF. The CDR3 coding sequence is TGTGCCAGTAGTAAGGCGGAGGGGGCGATGGCCAAAAACATTCAGTACTTC.

The chain couples TRBV7-2 to TRBJ1-5; D gene ambiguous. The CDR3 contains 18 residues. V was cut by 0 bases and J by 0 bases, with 15 bases left in between. CDR1 SGHTA and CDR2 FQGNSA come from the germline V gene. CDR3 nucleotides: TGTGCCAGCAGCTTAGCTGTTCGTGGCACGAATAGCAATCAGCCCCAGCATTTT. Translation: CASSLAVRGTNSNQPQHF.

The genes are TRBV9 and TRBJ2-2; TRBD2 aligns across 9 bases. V was clipped by 4 bases and J by 3 bases; unmatched bases: 13. The V gene's germline CDR1 is SGDLS and CDR2 YYNGEE. The CDR3 length is 18 residues. In DNA, the CDR3 is TGTGCCAGCAGCCTGGGATTCGAGCGGGGGGCCTACACCGGGGAGCTGTTTTTT. Its translation is CASSLGFERGAYTGELFF.

This chain's CDR3 is CASSFAMNYRGETQYF. DNA of the CDR3: TGTGCCAGCAGTTTCGCCATGAACTACAGGGGGGAGACCCAGTACTTC. This chain uses TRBV28 with TRBJ2-5; 8 nucleotides line up with TRBD1. CDR3 length: 16 residues. Germline V gene lookup returns CDR1 MDHEN and CDR2 SYDVKM. The V gene end was trimmed by 3 bases and the J gene end by 5 bases; junction bases not matched to a gene: 11.

V and J are TRBV7-2 and TRBJ1-1; D is unclear. CDR1 is SGHTA, CDR2 FQGNSA, per germline. V lost 4 bases and J 2 bases, leaving 14 bases between the germline ends. This CDR3 is 15 amino acids long. The CDR3 sequence: CASSSSGGINTEAFF. DNA of the CDR3: TGTGCCAGCAGCTCCAGCGGAGGAATAAACACTGAAGCTTTCTTT.

This clone occurred a few times. The J gene is TRBJ1-3, the V gene TRBV5-1; D perhaps matches TRBD1 (5 bases). V lost 4 bases, J lost 3 bases, and 23 bases lay in between. The germline V gene encodes CDR1 SGHRS and CDR2 YFSETQ. This CDR3 region has 18 residues. The CDR3 DNA follows: TGCGCCAGCAGCCCCTGGGCAACCGGGGGGGTGCGTGGAAACACCATATATTTT. Translating gives CASSPWATGGVRGNTIYF.

The rearrangement links TRBV14 to TRBJ2-5, with D possibly matching TRBD1 (5 bases). The CDR3 sequence is 15 residues long. Trimming took 3 bases from V and 2 from J, leaving 13 bases between them. CDR1 is SGHDN, CDR2 FVKESK, per germline. The CDR3 DNA sequence: TGTGCCAGCAGCCACGAGACAGAGAGACAAGAGACCCAGTACTTC. Amino acid sequence: CASSHETERQETQYF.

V gene TRBV5-1 combines with J gene TRBJ2-7, with a tentative D call TRBD2 (5 bases). Trimming left V 4 bases short and J 2 bases short, with 10 bases between. The CDR3 totals 13 residues. The germline V gene has CDR1 SGHRS and CDR2 YFSETQ. The CDR3 DNA reads as TGCGCCAGCAGCGACGGGATGGCCTACGAGCAGTACTTC. Residues: CASSDGMAYEQYF. Complete variable domain (other parts from reference TRBV5-1 and TRBJ2-7): KAGVTQTPRYLIKTRGQQVTLSCSPISGHRSVSWYQQTPGQGLQFLFEYFSETQRNKGNFPGRFSGRQFSNSRSEMNVSTLELGDSALYLCASSDGMAYEQYFGPGTRLTVT.